The next 26 T cell receptor beta chains were all read from a single sample in a study of T cells expressing NK-cell markers (TCRdb year 2020). Preparation of the library involved 5' RACE. Sequencing was carried out with an Illumina HiSeq 2000. TCRdb reanalyzed the reads, keeping one entry per CDR3 protein sequence and omitting DNA. The sample's table lists a count of 200,000 to 300,000 distinct CDR3 sequences. Approximately 0.42% of the sample is in the top ten clones. Specimen: blood T cells: a sorted CD56 or NKG2C T cell subset, CD4+ or CD8+ T cells, or bulk PBMC T cells (not recorded which). These receptors originate from a man between 18 and 35 years old in good health. Donor details come from another sample of the same person, matched by shared clones.

The V gene is TRBV10-3, the J gene TRBJ2-3; the D gene TCRdb calls, TRBD1, cannot be checked with no DNA. This CDR3 spans 16 amino acids. CDR1 ENHRY and CDR2 SYGVKD come from the germline V gene. This chain's CDR3 is CAISEARDTSTDTQYF.

This sequence joins TRBV20-1 and TRBJ2-1; TCRdb lists TRBD1, though no DNA is available to test this call. This CDR3 is built from 14 residues. In germline, CDR1 is DFQATT, CDR2 SNEGSKA (reference sequence). This chain's CDR3 is CSASDWGGGNEQFF.

The chain has TRBV11-2 and TRBJ2-3; without DNA, the TCRdb call of TRBD1 cannot be checked. In germline, CDR1 is SGHAT, CDR2 FQNNGV. The CDR3 sequence is 14 residues long. Here the CDR3 reads CASSGGQRVGTQYF.

The rearrangement uses TRBV12-3 or TRBV12-4 and TRBJ2-4; TCRdb selects TRBD2, and the lack of DNA leaves this call unchecked. The CDR3 loop spans 16 amino acids. CDR3: CASSPGLAGLGNIQYF.

The chain links TRBV4-3 to TRBJ2-4; TCRdb's D call, TRBD2, is unchecked because there is no DNA. The CDR3 sequence is 13 residues long. Per germline, CDR1 LGHNA and CDR2 YSLEER. The CDR3 protein is CARKLARENIQYF.

The chain combines TRBV6-2 or TRBV6-3 with TRBJ2-3; the TCRdb call, TRBD1, lacks DNA for checking. The CDR3 extends over 13 amino acids. Germline CDR1 is MNHEY and CDR2 is SVGEGT. This chain's CDR3 is CASSRDVIYTQYF.

The CDR3 protein is CSVEDRSLNYGYTF. V and J are TRBV29-1 and TRBJ1-2. The CDR3 loop spans 14 amino acids. Germline assignment: CDR1 SQVTM and CDR2 ANQGSEA.

This sequence joins TRBV5-1 and TRBJ1-6. CDR1 SGHRS and CDR2 YFSETQ come from the germline V gene. CDR3 size: 15 residues. CDR3 sequence reads: CASSPGGDIASPLHF.

The chain links TRBV5-1 to TRBJ1-2; TCRdb lists TRBD1, though no DNA is available to test this call. The germline CDR1 and CDR2 sequences are SGHRS and YFSETQ. CDR3 length equals 15 residues. CDR3 residues: CASSRMDREDYGYTF.

The chain links TRBV20-1 to TRBJ2-3; the D gene TCRdb calls, TRBD2, cannot be checked with no DNA. CDR3 size: 19 residues. The germline gives CDR1 DFQATT, CDR2 SNEGSKA (reference sequence). The CDR3 here is CSASPTLAGSPGWADTQYF.

The chain has TRBV24-1 and TRBJ2-3; the TRBD1 assignment by TCRdb is unverifiable without DNA. This CDR3 is 16 amino acids long. Germline V gene sequence: CDR1 KGHDR, CDR2 SFDVKD. CDR3 amino acids: CATSDDGRDGTDTQYF.

This chain uses TRBV11-2 with TRBJ2-1; the TCRdb call, TRBD1, lacks DNA for checking. The CDR3 is 15 residues long. CDR1 and CDR2 from the germline V gene are SGHAT and FQNNGV. The CDR3 sequence: CASRGGTGFYNEQFF.

The rearrangement uses TRBV6-1 and TRBJ1-5. This CDR3 is built from 14 residues. The germline CDR1 and CDR2 sequences are MNHNS and SASEGT. The CDR3 protein is CASGLAGVNQPQHF.

The chain recombines TRBV20-1 with TRBJ2-5; TCRdb's assignment of TRBD1 cannot be checked, as there is no DNA. CDR1 and CDR2 (germline): DFQATT, SNEGSKA (reference sequence). The CDR3 spans 13 residues. This CDR3 reads CSADWGAGETQYF.

This chain joins TRBV29-1 and TRBJ2-3; no DNA is available, so the TRBD2 call from TCRdb remains unchecked. The CDR3 covers 13 residues. Germline lookup yields CDR1 SQVTM and CDR2 ANQGSEA. CDR3 residues: CSVEVAGTDTQYF.

This sequence joins TRBV7-6 and TRBJ1-4; TCRdb's assignment of TRBD1 cannot be checked, as there is no DNA. This CDR3 is 17 amino acids long. Germline CDR1 and CDR2: SGHVS and FNYEAQ. CDR3: CASSYREPILINEKLFF.

This chain links TRBV20-1 with TRBJ1-1. This CDR3 contains 14 residues. Germline V lookup: CDR1 DFQATT, CDR2 SNEGSKA (reference sequence). The CDR3 region is CSARAAGPQGEAFF.

The chain has TRBV6-1 and TRBJ1-1; the TRBD1 assignment by TCRdb is unverifiable without DNA. This CDR3 comprises 14 residues. Looked up from germline, CDR1 is MNHNS and CDR2 is SASEGT. The CDR3: CASSKTGLNTEAFF.

The V gene is TRBV7-3, the J gene TRBJ2-1. The germline V gene has CDR1 SGHTA and CDR2 FQGTGA. This CDR3 comprises 15 residues. The CDR3 spells CASSLQFSAIDEQFF.

The V call is TRBV6-2 or TRBV6-3, the J call TRBJ2-7; the D call of TRBD2 rests on TCRdb alone, since no DNA is present to check it. The CDR3 runs 16 residues. Germline assignment: CDR1 MNHEY and CDR2 SVGEGT. CDR3 sequence reads: CASNPRTSDFALEQYF.

The chain uses TRBV6-5 and TRBJ2-6; TCRdb gives TRBD2 as the D gene, but with no DNA this cannot be confirmed. Germline CDR1 is MNHEY and CDR2 is SVGAGI. The CDR3 consists of 17 residues. The CDR3 sequence is CASSYREGLDGANVLTF.

The chain has TRBV9 and TRBJ1-1; TCRdb outputs TRBD1, but without DNA this stays unchecked. Germline assignment: CDR1 SGDLS and CDR2 YYNGEE. The CDR3 runs to 16 residues. CDR3 sequence: CASSWGLDGMNTEAFF.

The chain joins TRBV18 to TRBJ2-7; TCRdb's D gene call, TRBD2, goes unchecked for lack of DNA. CDR3 length: 13 amino acids. The V gene's germline CDR1 is KGHSH and CDR2 LQKENI. The CDR3 loop is CASSPYEGYEQYF.

CDR3 loop: CASSPIETRNTEAFF. The J gene is TRBJ1-1, the V gene TRBV5-1. The CDR3 has 15 amino acids. Germline assignment: CDR1 SGHRS and CDR2 YFSETQ.

The J gene is TRBJ2-7, the V gene TRBV13; without DNA, the TCRdb call of TRBD2 cannot be checked. The length of the CDR3 is 15 residues. Per germline, CDR1 PRHDT and CDR2 FYEKMQ (reference sequence). CDR3 in amino acids: CASSLRLAGAYEQYF.

This chain joins TRBV12-3 or TRBV12-4 and TRBJ2-1; the D call of TRBD1 rests on TCRdb alone, since no DNA is present to check it. This CDR3 spans 17 amino acids. CDR3 region: CASTIVLGGAHANEQFF.